A selection of T cell receptor beta chains follows, all from one sample in a study of T cell responses to AZD1222 COVID-19 vaccine. Repertoires were generated with immunoSEQ multiplex PCR, while TCRdb's copy carries only in-frame clones and drops some. The repertoire has about 130,000 clones, more than 85% of them found once; the top ten carry around 3.1%. The material was peripheral blood, obtained on day 0 of AZD1222 vaccination. The source of these receptors is an adult in good health. Each CDR3 is given with its conserved first and last residue. The order of the fields is clone size, V gene, J gene, D gene, CDR3 protein, CDR3 DNA. A D gene is named only where the DNA matches it firmly. Size is omitted from some rows. Given values are once, few, many or a class for expanded clones.

.	TRBV4-3	TRBJ1-6	.	CASSQTGLSSPLHF	TGCGCCAGCAGCCAAACAGGGTTATCTTCACCCCTCCACTTT
few	TRBV29-1	TRBJ2-2	.	CSVEVGVNTGELFF	TGCAGCGTTGAAGTAGGGGTGAACACCGGGGAGCTGTTTTTT
.	TRBV7-8	TRBJ1-5	.	CASSLRGNQPQHF	TGTGCCAGCAGCCTCAGGGGCAATCAGCCCCAGCATTTT
.	TRBV7-9	TRBJ1-4	.	CASSLVAATNEKLFF	TGTGCCAGCAGCTTAGTTGCCGCAACTAATGAAAAACTGTTTTTT
.	TRBV2	TRBJ1-1	.	CASSVSGVDTEAFF	TGTGCCAGCAGTGTTTCAGGGGTGGACACTGAAGCTTTCTTT
.	TRBV7-9	TRBJ1-3	TRBD1	CASSAGQLRSGNTIYF	TGTGCCAGCAGCGCGGGACAGCTACGCTCTGGAAACACCATATATTTT
.	TRBV10-3	TRBJ1-2	.	CAISAWPGRANYGYTF	TGTGCCATCAGTGCCTGGCCGGGACGGGCTAACTATGGCTACACCTTC
.	TRBV7-9	TRBJ1-1	.	CASSPSLRNTEAFF	TGTGCCAGCAGCCCGAGCCTGAGGAACACTGAAGCTTTCTTT
.	TRBV28	TRBJ2-5	TRBD1	CASSITKTGGQETQYF	TGTGCCAGCAGTATCACGAAGACAGGGGGGCAAGAGACCCAGTACTTC
.	TRBV14	TRBJ2-1	TRBD2	CASSQVRTSAGNEQFF	TGTGCCAGCAGCCAAGTTCGAACTAGCGCAGGCAATGAGCAGTTCTTC
.	TRBV7-5	TRBJ2-2	.	CARSLEDRDTGELFF	TGTGCCAGAAGCTTAGAGGACAGGGACACCGGGGAGCTGTTTTTT
.	TRBV3-1/TRBV3-2	TRBJ2-1	TRBD1	CASSPRQGAGEQFF	TGTGCCAGCAGCCCCCGACAGGGGGCTGGAGAGCAGTTCTTC
.	TRBV11-2	TRBJ1-6	.	CASSLVGGASPLHF	TGTGCCAGCAGCTTAGTGGGGGGAGCCTCACCCCTCCACTTT
once	TRBV5-6	TRBJ1-4	TRBD1	CASSPGGTDEKLFF	TGTGCCAGCAGCCCTGGGGGGACAGATGAAAAACTGTTTTTT
.	TRBV27	TRBJ1-3	TRBD1	CASSLRGTGGKYGNTIYF	TGTGCCAGCAGTTTAAGGGGGACAGGGGGCAAGTATGGAAACACCATATATTTT
.	TRBV3-1/TRBV3-2	TRBJ2-3	TRBD2	CASSRGLADLTDTRYF	TGTGCCAGCAGCAGGGGACTAGCGGATCTCACAGATACGCGGTATTTT
.	TRBV6-6	TRBJ1-6	.	CASSYGQNNSPLHF	TGTGCCAGCAGTTACGGACAGAATAATTCACCCCTCCACTTT
.	TRBV19	TRBJ2-5	TRBD2	CASSTGTSGRETQYF	TGTGCCAGTAGTACAGGGACTAGCGGGAGAGAGACCCAGTACTTC
once	TRBV9	TRBJ2-3	.	CASSVSSLDTQYF	TGTGCCAGCAGCGTTTCCTCCCTGGATACGCAGTATTTT
.	TRBV27	TRBJ2-1	.	CASSRLAYLDNEQFF	TGTGCCAGCAGCCGCCTAGCGTACCTGGACAATGAGCAGTTCTTC
.	TRBV28	TRBJ1-5	.	CASMFSGSQPQHF	TGTGCCAGCATGTTCTCGGGAAGTCAGCCCCAGCATTTT
.	TRBV7-8	TRBJ1-4	TRBD1	CASSSPGQGRRTNEKLFF	TGTGCCAGCAGCTCGCCGGGACAGGGACGGCGGACTAATGAAAAACTGTTTTTT
.	TRBV19	TRBJ1-5	TRBD1	CASSDGQGNQPQHF	TGTGCCAGTAGTGACGGACAGGGCAATCAGCCCCAGCATTTT
few	TRBV28	TRBJ1-2	.	CASGGGTNYGYTF	TGTGCCAGCGGAGGGGGTACGAACTATGGCTACACCTTC
.	TRBV24-1	TRBJ2-7	TRBD1	CATSDRTGREQYF	TGTGCCACCAGTGACCGGACAGGGAGGGAGCAGTACTTC
.	TRBV28	TRBJ1-4	.	CASSQTNEKLFF	TGTGCCAGCAGCCAAACTAATGAAAAACTGTTTTTT
.	TRBV30	TRBJ1-2	.	CAWSVQAKGPYTF	TGTGCCTGGAGTGTCCAAGCCAAGGGGCCCTACACCTTC
.	TRBV6-2/TRBV6-3	TRBJ1-1	TRBD1	CASSSQGRGTEAFF	TGTGCCAGCAGTTCACAGGGGAGAGGGACTGAAGCTTTCTTT
.	TRBV5-8	TRBJ1-2	.	CASSPSRTGGYTF	TGTGCCAGCAGCCCCTCTCGGACGGGTGGCTACACCTTC
.	TRBV7-8	TRBJ1-5	.	CASSPSGVNQPQHF	TGTGCCAGCAGTCCGAGCGGGGTCAATCAGCCCCAGCATTTT
.	TRBV29-1	TRBJ1-1	.	CSADGTEAFF	TGCAGCGCCGATGGCACTGAAGCTTTCTTT
.	TRBV28	TRBJ2-5	.	CASSFVGVQETQYF	TGTGCCAGCAGTTTTGTGGGGGTCCAAGAGACCCAGTACTTC
.	TRBV6-6	TRBJ2-2	TRBD2	CASRGLAGRGHGELFF	TGTGCCAGCAGGGGACTAGCGGGAAGGGGTCACGGGGAGCTGTTTTTT
.	TRBV20-1	TRBJ1-3	.	CSATQGNTIYF	TGCAGTGCTACCCAGGGAAACACCATATATTTT
.	TRBV9	TRBJ1-6	.	CASSSGPGRNSPLHF	TGTGCCAGCAGCTCCGGACCGGGGAGGAATTCACCCCTCCACTTT
.	TRBV9	TRBJ2-3	TRBD2	CASSSRVAGGTDTQYF	TGTGCCAGCAGCTCCCGGGTAGCGGGAGGCACAGATACGCAGTATTTT
.	TRBV18	TRBJ1-4	.	CASSPTLGVEKLFF	TGTGCCAGCTCACCCACGTTGGGTGTTGAAAAACTGTTTTTT
.	TRBV6-6	TRBJ1-4	.	CASSYRDGENEKLFF	TGTGCCAGCAGTTATCGTGACGGAGAAAATGAAAAACTGTTTTTT
.	TRBV24-1	TRBJ2-1	TRBD2	CATSDPGLAANEQFF	TGTGCCACCAGTGATCCGGGACTAGCGGCGAATGAGCAGTTCTTC
.	TRBV28	TRBJ2-5	.	CASTQVRGGETQYF	TGTGCCAGCACCCAAGTGAGGGGAGGCGAGACCCAGTACTTC
.	TRBV7-6	TRBJ2-5	.	CASSLNMVWETQYF	TGTGCCAGCAGCCTTAACATGGTATGGGAGACCCAGTACTTC
.	TRBV7-2	TRBJ1-1	.	CASSPRGDTEAFF	TGTGCCAGCAGCCCCCGAGGGGACACTGAAGCTTTCTTT
.	TRBV2	TRBJ2-1	.	CASSGSRADSYNEQFF	TGTGCCAGCAGTGGAAGCCGAGCGGACTCCTACAATGAGCAGTTCTTC
.	TRBV27	TRBJ1-6	.	CASSLSWRQPLHF	TGTGCCAGCAGTTTATCGTGGAGGCAACCCCTCCACTTT
.	TRBV28	TRBJ2-1	.	CASSPRGTAANNEQFF	TGTGCCAGCAGTCCCCGGGGGACCGCGGCTAACAATGAGCAGTTCTTC
.	TRBV7-3	TRBJ1-2	.	CASSLPGYYGYTF	TGTGCCAGCAGCTTGCCGGGATACTATGGCTACACCTTC
.	TRBV28	TRBJ1-1	.	CASSLRGSGVVAFF	TGTGCCAGCAGTTTACGCGGGAGCGGAGTCGTAGCTTTCTTT
.	TRBV10-2	TRBJ2-3	.	CASSEGRPTDTQYF	TGCGCCAGCAGTGAAGGGCGGCCCACAGATACGCAGTATTTT
.	TRBV6-5	TRBJ2-1	.	CASSSRVGYNEQFF	TGTGCCAGCAGTAGCAGGGTGGGATACAATGAGCAGTTCTTC
.	TRBV7-9	TRBJ2-1	TRBD2	CASRSGLAGPVEQFF	TGTGCCAGCAGATCCGGACTAGCGGGACCTGTTGAGCAGTTCTTC
.	TRBV10-1	TRBJ1-5	.	CASSENSNQPQHF	TGCGCCAGCAGTGAGAACAGTAATCAGCCCCAGCATTTT
.	TRBV10-2	TRBJ1-6	TRBD1	CASKFDRANSPLHF	TGCGCCAGCAAATTCGACAGGGCCAATTCACCCCTCCACTTT
.	TRBV7-2	TRBJ1-4	TRBD1	CASSYPGQGAPNNEKLFF	TGTGCCAGCAGCTATCCGGGACAGGGGGCGCCTAATAATGAAAAACTGTTTTTT